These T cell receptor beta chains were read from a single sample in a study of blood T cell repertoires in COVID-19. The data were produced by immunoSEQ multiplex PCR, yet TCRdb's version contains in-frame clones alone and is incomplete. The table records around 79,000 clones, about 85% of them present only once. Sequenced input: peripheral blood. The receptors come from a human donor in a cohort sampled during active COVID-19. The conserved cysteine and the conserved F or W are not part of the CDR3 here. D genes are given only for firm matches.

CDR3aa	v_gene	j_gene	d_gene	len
ASSLSPGVNEQF	TRBV5-1	TRBJ2-1	NA	12
ASSPGTQNNQPQH	TRBV4-1	TRBJ1-5	NA	13
ASTGERAGWYNEQF	TRBV28	TRBJ2-1	NA	14
ASSPQGLGNTIY	TRBV13	TRBJ1-3	NA	12
ASSLAGGQGYGYT	TRBV5-8	TRBJ1-2	TRBD1	13
ASSPGGVTNEKLF	TRBV5-1	TRBJ1-4	NA	13
ASSLDIGLSLGEQF	TRBV19	TRBJ2-1	NA	14
AISGGGQGIIGRQETQY	TRBV10-3	TRBJ2-5	TRBD1	17
ASSVDATGEQY	TRBV9	TRBJ2-7	NA	11
ASSLVSGTSGETGELF	TRBV7-2	TRBJ2-2	TRBD2	16
ASSWGTTSTDTQY	TRBV5-5	TRBJ2-3	TRBD2	13
ASSQDFLTSGGSDTQY	TRBV4-2	TRBJ2-3	TRBD2	16
ASSEGLAGGQDTQY	TRBV5-4	TRBJ2-3	TRBD2	14
ASTLTGGFRVGYT	TRBV2	TRBJ1-2	TRBD1	13
ASSLRTDGYT	TRBV11-2	TRBJ1-2	NA	10